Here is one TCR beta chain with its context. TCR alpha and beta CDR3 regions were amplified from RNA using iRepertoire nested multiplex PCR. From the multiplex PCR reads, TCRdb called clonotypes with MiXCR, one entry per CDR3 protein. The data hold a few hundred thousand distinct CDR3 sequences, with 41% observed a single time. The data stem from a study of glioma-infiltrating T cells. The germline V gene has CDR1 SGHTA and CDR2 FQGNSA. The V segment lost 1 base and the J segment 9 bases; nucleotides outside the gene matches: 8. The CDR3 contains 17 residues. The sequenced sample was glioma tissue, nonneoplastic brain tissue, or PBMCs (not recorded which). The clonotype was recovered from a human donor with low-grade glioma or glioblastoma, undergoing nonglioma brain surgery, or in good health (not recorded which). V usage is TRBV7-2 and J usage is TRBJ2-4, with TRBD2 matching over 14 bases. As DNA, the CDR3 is TGTGCCAGCAGCTTAGGCCCGGCCGGACTAGCGGGAGGCATTCAGTACTTC. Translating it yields CASSLGPAGLAGGIQYF.